This TCR beta chain is from a study of T cell responses to AZD1222 COVID-19 vaccine. A few counts support this clone. Its antigen is unknown. Study-level points and caveats: Donors in the cohort were predominantly white British and more often female, and clonal diversity was possibly underestimated. Spike-specific TCR breadth and depth went up after people got two AZD1222 doses. Distributed over spike, vaccine-associated CD4 TCRs predominated at 160-218 and 743-854.

Germline-derived CDR1 and CDR2 are SGHTA and FQGNSA. V trimming: 2 bases; J trimming: 4 bases; junction bases outside the gene matches: 4. The CDR3 is made up of 15 amino acids. Generated by immunoSEQ multiplex PCR, the TCRdb table keeps only in-frame clones and is missing some. The table records about 130,000 clones, over 75% of them present only once. The chain links TRBV7-2 to TRBJ2-1; 8 nucleotides line up with TRBD2. The clonotype comes from an adult in good health. The input for sequencing was peripheral blood, taken on day 0 of MenACWY control vaccination. The CDR3 DNA reads TGTGCCAGCAGCTTAACTAGCGGAAAATACAATGAGCAGTTCTTC. Amino acids: CASSLTSGKYNEQFF.